This TCR beta chain was identified during a study of blood T cell repertoires in COVID-19. This clone was seen only once. Under the authors' procedure: Reference gene primer amplification gave estimated nucleated cell counts. The table came from immunoSEQ multiplex PCR; TCRdb's copy has only in-frame clones and leaves some out. That table gives V, J and clone size, and the DNA gave D and trimming. The sample yields nearly 95,000 clones, around four fifths seen once. The CDR3 has 15 residues. Germline loops: CDR1 MDHEN, CDR2 SYDVKM. Trimming at V came to 5 bases and at J to 5 bases, leaving 11 bases not matched to a gene.

This clonotype was sampled from a human donor in a cohort sampled during active COVID-19. Material: peripheral blood. This rearrangement joins TRBV28 to TRBJ2-5; 7 bases align to TRBD1. The CDR3 loop is CASSPPSTGWETQYF. The CDR3 nucleotides are TGTGCCAGCAGTCCCCCATCGACAGGGTGGGAGACCCAGTACTTC.